One and the same sample provided the 10 T cell receptor beta chains below, sequenced in a study of T cell responses to AZD1222 COVID-19 vaccine. This table comes from immunoSEQ multiplex PCR, and its TCRdb copy is limited to in-frame clones, with some not included. The sample yields about 110,000 clones, approximately 89% seen once. The sample consisted of peripheral blood, taken on day 0 of MenACWY control vaccination. These receptors all come from an adult in good health.

The V and J genes are TRBV2 and TRBJ2-6; D is uncertain. Trimming removed 5 bases at V and 0 bases at J, with 11 bases between. CDR1 is SNHLY, CDR2 FYNNEI, per germline. The CDR3 spans 16 residues. DNA for the CDR3: TGTGCCAGCAGTCCCGGGCATCTCTCTGGGGCCAACGTCCTGACTTTC. This encodes CASSPGHLSGANVLTF.

The rearrangement joins TRBV7-2 to TRBJ1-5; unclear D gene. The V gene lost 3 bases and the J gene lost 4 bases, with 10 bases spanning the gap. CDR3 length: 14 residues. Germline CDR1 is SGHTA and CDR2 is FQGNSA. Here the CDR3 DNA reads TGTGCCAGCAGCTTCGGAGGATTTAATCAGCCCCAGCATTTT. It yields the protein CASSFGGFNQPQHF.

This clone was observed once. The V call is TRBV7-3, the J call TRBJ1-1; D is ambiguous. Germline CDR1 reads SGHTA; CDR2 reads FQGTGA. This CDR3 is 13 amino acids long. Between the trimmed V and J ends, which lost 4 bases and 0 bases, there was a span of 6 bases. The CDR3 region has the DNA TGTGCCAGCAGCTCCTCAGTGAACACTGAAGCTTTCTTT. It specifies CASSSSVNTEAFF.

The CDR3 DNA follows: TGTGCCAGCAGTTATTCGTCCAGGACAGGGGAGCAGTACTTC. Its translation is CASSYSSRTGEQYF. V is TRBV6-2 or TRBV6-3 and J is TRBJ2-7; the match to TRBD1 covers 8 bases. The CDR3 consists of 14 residues. V shed 3 bases and J 7 bases; nucleotides not matched to a gene: 8. Germline CDR1 MNHEY, CDR2 SVGEGT.

This sequence joins TRBV3-1 (or the pseudogene TRBV3-2) and TRBJ2-7; TRBD1 agrees at 9 bases. The CDR3 consists of 14 residues. V shed 4 bases and J 4 bases; nucleotides not matched to a gene: 5. Germline-derived CDR1 and CDR2 are LGHDT and YNNKEL (reference sequence). The CDR3 DNA sequence: TGTGCCAGCAGCCTCCGGGACAGGGCTTACGAGCAGTACTTC. Its translation: CASSLRDRAYEQYF.

The chain combines TRBV2 with TRBJ2-2, with a tentative D call TRBD1 (5 bases). The CDR3 length is 15 residues. The germline V gene has CDR1 SNHLY and CDR2 FYNNEI. V lost 9 bases, J lost 1 base, and 15 bases lay in between. This CDR3 is CASSPGRLNTGELFF. The DNA of the CDR3 is TGTGCCAGTTCCCCAGGGCGCCTGAACACCGGGGAGCTGTTTTTT.

The chain has TRBV3-1 (or the pseudogene TRBV3-2) and TRBJ2-3, with D perhaps TRBD1 or TRBD2 (6 bases each). The CDR3 covers 18 residues. Germline CDR1 LGHDT, CDR2 YNNKEL (reference sequence). V was pared by 0 bases and J by 1 base, with 17 bases between. The CDR3 here is CASSQERTVRGGTDTQYF. In nucleotides, the CDR3 is TGTGCCAGCAGCCAAGAAAGAACGGTGAGGGGGGGCACAGATACGCAGTATTTT.

The rearrangement links TRBV6-5 to TRBJ2-7; 7 bases agree with TRBD1. Germline CDR1 MNHEY, CDR2 SVGAGI. The CDR3 spans 14 residues. V shed 4 bases, J shed 2 bases, and the junction held 5 bases outside the gene matches. CDR3 bases: TGTGCCAGCAGTTTGGTCGGGACAGCCTACGAGCAGTACTTC. Translating it yields CASSLVGTAYEQYF.

The V call is TRBV29-1, the J call TRBJ2-1; 9 bases map to TRBD1. This CDR3 is 14 amino acids long. J was trimmed by 3 bases and V by 3 bases; bases with no gene match: 3. Germline loops: CDR1 SQVTM, CDR2 ANQGSEA. CDR3 nucleotides: TGCAGCGTTGATGGGACAGGGCGCTACAATGAGCAGTTCTTC. It yields the protein CSVDGTGRYNEQFF.

The rearrangement joins TRBV28 to TRBJ2-7; D call uncertain. Germline CDR1 MDHEN, CDR2 SYDVKM. The CDR3 consists of 14 residues. The ends were cut back, 3 bases at V and 2 bases at J, with 11 bases in the middle. CDR3 DNA: TGTGCCAGCAGTTTGCAATCGACTCCCTACGAGCAGTACTTC. Amino acid sequence: CASSLQSTPYEQYF. The full variable domain, in which reference TRBV28 and TRBJ2-7 provide the parts outside the CDR3, is DVKVTQSSRYLVKRTGEKVFLECVQDMDHENMFWYRQDPGLGLRLIYFSYDVKMKEKGDIPEGYSVSREKKERFSLILESASTNQTSMYLCASSLQSTPYEQYFGPGTRLTVT.